This note documents a single T cell receptor beta chain sequence. Its antigen is not identified. This CDR3 has 15 amino acids. Germline V gene lookup returns CDR1 MNHGY and CDR2 SAAAGT. This record comes from a study of T cell repertoires in cytomegalovirus infection. As for the study in general: Recently identified HLA-C-restricted CMV epitopes were among the peptides used. Public TCR beta signature analysis indicated the presence of both CMV infection and matching HLA type.

Points from the study as a whole: There were HLA-C-restricted CMV-specific TCR beta clonotypes dominating the ex vivo response. Cumulative public TCR beta family frequency identified CMV carriers with the relevant HLA.

In TCRdb, the reads were re-called with MiXCR into one record per CDR3 protein. The profile shows some 900,000 distinct CDR3 sequences, approximately 32% of them singletons. J is TRBJ1-1 and V is TRBV6-8, with D tentatively TRBD1 (6 bases). This receptor was identified in a human donor in good health (CMV status not recorded). Some clones in this sample may be carry-over from other donors' samples. This sample comprised cultured CD8+ T cells from PBMCs, obtained from culture after CMV antigen stimulation. The CDR3 loop is CVTNPLRGRNTEAFF. CDR3 nucleotides: TGTGTCACGAATCCGCTACGGGGGCGCAACACTGAAGCTTTCTTT.